The entry below describes one T cell receptor (beta chain). The data are from a study of control samples from healthy donors and cancer patients. This table comes from immunoSEQ multiplex PCR, and its TCRdb copy is limited to in-frame clones, with some not included. The data hold 120,000 or so clones, with 75% to 95% observed a single time. Germline V CDR1 and CDR2: SNHLY, FYNNEI. The V end lost 6 bases, the J end lost 5 bases, and 17 bases lay between the germline ends. This CDR3 is 14 amino acids long. Material for sequencing was blood. This TCR came from a young man in good health. V and J are TRBV2 and TRBJ2-7, with D perhaps TRBD2 (5 bases). CDR3 in amino acids: CASSPIFRDDEQYF. The CDR3 bases are TGTGCCAGCAGCCCCATATTTCGGGATGACGAGCAGTACTTC.